The rows below give T cell receptor beta chains drawn from one sample of a study of T-cell reconstitution after alpha-beta-depleted transplantation in children. In TCRdb, the PCR reads were re-called with MiXCR into one record per CDR3 protein. The data contain 200,000 to 250,000 distinct CDR3 sequences, about 23% of them singletons. The input for sequencing was PBMCs, taken before TCRalphabeta/CD19-depleted stem cell transplant. These TCRs come from a girl between 2 and 10 years old with Fanconi anemia, due to receive a stem cell transplant. Both conserved end residues are part of each CDR3. A D gene is named only where the DNA matches it firmly. A row's size may be missing; if present it is once, few, many or a size class.

clone size	V gene	CDR3 length	J gene	D gene	CDR3 DNA	CDR3 protein
few	TRBV7-3	14	TRBJ2-1	TRBD2	TGTGCCAGCAGCTTAAGCCCAGCGGGAGGCGAGCAGTTCTTC	CASSLSPAGGEQFF
many	TRBV6-1	13	TRBJ1-6	TRBD1	TGTGCCAGCAGTCTCGGGACAGGACTGCTCCTCCACTTT	CASSLGTGLLLHF
-	TRBV29-1	12	TRBJ2-5	-	TGCAGCGTTGGACGGTACCAAGAGACCCAGTACTTC	CSVGRYQETQYF
many	TRBV20-1	13	TRBJ2-6	-	TGCAGTGCTATGGGTCCTGGGGCCAACGTCCTGACTTTC	CSAMGPGANVLTF
many	TRBV29-1	18	TRBJ2-7	-	TGCAGCGTTGGCACTGGGGGGCTCACAGTTCCGACTTCCTACGAGCAGTACTTC	CSVGTGGLTVPTSYEQYF
-	TRBV7-5	19	TRBJ2-1	-	-	CISVPPAGRLESSYNEQFF
many	TRBV11-2	19	TRBJ1-6	TRBD1	TGTGCCAGCAGCTTAGAATGGGGACAGGGTAGCTCCTATAATTCACCCCTCCACTTT	CASSLEWGQGSSYNSPLHF
many	TRBV7-9	15	TRBJ2-7	-	TGTGCCAGCAGCAGACACAGGGAGAGCTCCTACGAGCAGTACTTC	CASSRHRESSYEQYF
-	TRBV13	15	TRBJ2-3	TRBD1	TGTGCCAGCAGCCCTACCTCCGACAGGGCAGATACGCAGTATTTT	CASSPTSDRADTQYF
few	TRBV5-6	11	TRBJ1-2	-	TGTGCCAGCAGCTTGGGCCCGGGGCATACCTTC	CASSLGPGHTF
-	TRBV10-3	12	TRBJ1-2	-	TGTGCCACCCCCGGGACCAACTATGGCTACACCTTC	CATPGTNYGYTF
-	TRBV6-1	18	TRBJ2-4	-	TGTGCCAGCAGTGAAGCGTTTTCCGGGAGCTCAACCAAAAACATTCAGTACTTC	CASSEAFSGSSTKNIQYF
many	TRBV5-1	15	TRBJ2-7	-	TGCGCCAGCAGCTTGGTCGGACAGTCCCACTACGAGCAGTACTTC	CASSLVGQSHYEQYF
many	TRBV20-1	13	TRBJ2-7	TRBD1	TGCAGTGCTCAGCGACAGGGGTCCTACGAGCAGTACTTC	CSAQRQGSYEQYF
-	TRBV9	15	TRBJ2-1	-	TGTGCCAGCAGCGTAGTTCCGGACTCCTACAATGAGCAGTTCTTC	CASSVVPDSYNEQFF
many	TRBV29-1	14	TRBJ2-5	TRBD1	TGCAGCGTAGGGGCCACAGGGGGACAAGAGACCCAGTACTTC	CSVGATGGQETQYF
-	TRBV18	16	TRBJ2-5	TRBD2	TGTGCCAGCTCAGGACTAGCGGGGGGGCCGCAAGAGACCCAGTACTTC	CASSGLAGGPQETQYF
-	TRBV10-3	11	TRBJ2-7	TRBD2	TGTGCCATCAGTGCTAGCGGCGAGCAGTACTTC	CAISASGEQYF
few	TRBV28	15	TRBJ2-5	TRBD2	TGTGCCAGCAGTTTTTTAACGGGAGGTCAAGAGACCCAGTACTTC	CASSFLTGGQETQYF
many	TRBV20-1	18	TRBJ2-1	TRBD2	TGCAGTGCTAGATACTGGACTATCGGGGGGGCCGGGTACAATGAGCAGTTCTTC	CSARYWTIGGAGYNEQFF
-	TRBV3-1	16	TRBJ2-1	-	TGTGCCAGCAGCCAAGAAGACGTTAGCTCCTACAATGAGCAGTTCTTC	CASSQEDVSSYNEQFF
few	TRBV7-3	17	TRBJ2-1	-	TGTGCGACCACGGAGGGCGGAAGCGAAACTTGCTACAATGAGCAGTTCTTC	CATTEGGSETCYNEQFF
many	TRBV6-5	16	TRBJ1-1	-	TGTGCCAGCAGTTACTCGGGGGTTTGGCTGAACACTGAAGCTTTCTTT	CASSYSGVWLNTEAFF
-	TRBV11-1	14	TRBJ2-5	TRBD2	TGTGCCAGCAGCCCTAGCGGGAGAGGAGAGACCCAGTACTTC	CASSPSGRGETQYF
-	TRBV6-4	23	TRBJ2-3	TRBD2	TGTGCCAGCAGTCCCAGGGACAGCCCGAGAAGACTAGCGGGAGATACTAGCACAGATACGCAGTATTTT	CASSPRDSPRRLAGDTSTDTQYF
few	TRBV29-1	17	TRBJ2-1	TRBD1	TGCAGCGTGGAAGGGGACAGGGGGCGAGGAAACTACAATGAGCAGTTCTTC	CSVEGDRGRGNYNEQFF
many	TRBV12-3/TRBV12-4	16	TRBJ2-1	TRBD1	TGTGCCAGCAGTTTGCCCGGGGACAGGGGATACAATGAGCAGTTCTTC	CASSLPGDRGYNEQFF
few	TRBV20-1	13	TRBJ2-7	-	TGCAGTGCTAGGAGGGGCTCCTCCTACGAGCAGTACTTC	CSARRGSSYEQYF
-	TRBV20-1	12	TRBJ2-7	TRBD1	TGCAGTGTGGACCAGGGGGCCTACGAGCAGTACTTC	CSVDQGAYEQYF
few	TRBV9	17	TRBJ1-1	TRBD1	TGTGCCAGCAGCGGACAGGGGGCGCGGGGCTTGAACACTGAAGCTTTCTTT	CASSGQGARGLNTEAFF
-	TRBV6-2/TRBV6-3	16	TRBJ2-7	-	TGTGCCAGCAGTTACGAATGGGCAGGGGACCCCTACGAGCAGTACTTC	CASSYEWAGDPYEQYF
many	TRBV29-1	15	TRBJ2-3	-	TGCAGCCCTACAGACCGGGACTCCCGCACAGATACGCAGTATTTT	CSPTDRDSRTDTQYF
many	TRBV24-1	17	TRBJ2-2	TRBD2	TGTGCCACCAGTGAGTCCGGGACTAGCGCGAACACCGGGGAGCTGTTTTTT	CATSESGTSANTGELFF
-	TRBV3-1	14	TRBJ1-6	TRBD1	TGTGCCAGCAGGGATAACAGGGGTTATTCACCCCTCCACTTT	CASRDNRGYSPLHF
-	TRBV5-1	12	TRBJ2-7	-	TGCGCCAGCAGCTTGGCAATTACCGGGAAGTACTTC	CASSLAITGKYF
many	TRBV20-1	13	TRBJ2-1	-	TGCAGTGCTGGAGTGACTAGATTCGGTGAGCAGTTCTTC	CSAGVTRFGEQFF
once	TRBV20-1	14	TRBJ2-5	-	TGCAGTGCGATTTACGGAGGGGGGCAAGAGACCCAGTACTTC	CSAIYGGGQETQYF
many	TRBV11-2	15	TRBJ2-7	-	TGTGCCAGCAGTTGGGAAGCGGGTAGCTCCTACGAGCAGTACTTC	CASSWEAGSSYEQYF
few	TRBV18	14	TRBJ2-7	-	TGTGCCAGCTCAAGCAGGGACGGTCACTACGAGCAGTACTTC	CASSSRDGHYEQYF
-	TRBV20-1	11	TRBJ1-2	-	TGCAGTGCCACAGTTTGGGATGGCTACACCTTC	CSATVWDGYTF
many	TRBV20-1	13	TRBJ2-7	TRBD1	TGCAGTGCTAGAAAACAGGGGACCTACGAGCAGTACTTC	CSARKQGTYEQYF
-	TRBV3-1	16	TRBJ2-5	TRBD2	TGTGCCAGCAGCGCCCGCCCGGGACTAGCGTTCGAGACCCAGTACTTC	CASSARPGLAFETQYF
many	TRBV29-1	14	TRBJ1-2	TRBD1	TGCAGCGCGAACCCGGGACAGGGGTTCTATGGCTACACCTTC	CSANPGQGFYGYTF
-	TRBV20-1	20	TRBJ2-1	TRBD2	TGCAGTGCTAGAGGGTATCGGCGGGGGGCGACGCCCCTAAACTACAATGAGCAGTTCTTC	CSARGYRRGATPLNYNEQFF
-	TRBV27	18	TRBJ2-2	-	TGTGCCAGCAGTTTATCTTGGAGTAGCGAGTGGAACACCGGGGAGCTGTTTTTT	CASSLSWSSEWNTGELFF
-	TRBV20-1	15	TRBJ2-7	TRBD2	TGCAGTGCCGGACTAGCGGGGACGGCTGTCTACGAGCAGTACTTC	CSAGLAGTAVYEQYF
-	TRBV20-1	15	TRBJ2-1	-	TGCAGTGCTTACCCAGTACAGGGAGCGGGCAATGAGCAGTTCTTC	CSAYPVQGAGNEQFF
-	TRBV11-2	12	TRBJ2-1	-	TGTGCCAGCAGCCTCCCTAGCAATGAGCAGTTCTTC	CASSLPSNEQFF
few	TRBV20-1	14	TRBJ2-7	TRBD1	TGCAGTGCTAGAGACCGGACAGGGCTCTACGAGCAGTACTTC	CSARDRTGLYEQYF
-	TRBV7-3	14	TRBJ1-2	-	TGTGCCAGCAGCTTAGATGGGGGGCCGAATGGCTACACCTTC	CASSLDGGPNGYTF
many	TRBV5-1	12	TRBJ2-7	TRBD1	TGCGCCAGCAGCAAACAGGGGTCCGAGCAGTACTTC	CASSKQGSEQYF
-	TRBV25-1	17	TRBJ2-7	TRBD1	TGTGCCAGCAGGCCAAGATTTGGACAGGGCCTTACCTACGAGCAGTACTTC	CASRPRFGQGLTYEQYF